The following is a TCR beta chain sequence with its context. No antigen is known for it. The sample comes from a study of T cell responses to AZD1222 COVID-19 vaccine. About the research overall: Second doses were pooled across both intervals (about 4 or about 12 weeks).

The data were produced by immunoSEQ multiplex PCR, yet TCRdb's version contains in-frame clones alone and is incomplete. The sample has about 160,000 clones; 85% to 90% are singletons. General study findings and limits: No repertoire was sampled before or during the peak T cell response, only after it.

The clonotype comes from an adult in good health. The starting material was peripheral blood, obtained on day 0 of AZD1222 vaccination.

CDR3 sequence reads: CASSPSGVGGYTF. CDR3 coding DNA: TGTGCCAGCAGCCCCTCAGGGGTTGGAGGCTACACCTTC. This sequence joins TRBV14 and TRBJ1-2; tentative D call: TRBD1 (6 bases). The CDR3 has 13 amino acids. CDR1 SGHDN and CDR2 FVKESK come from the germline V gene. The germline V and J ends were trimmed by 4 bases and 8 bases, with 14 bases remaining between them.